This T cell receptor (beta chain) was observed in a study of cytomegalovirus exposure and HLA in healthy donors. Both 60 Vbeta primers and 13 Jbeta primers went into the PCR. Sequenced by immunoSEQ multiplex PCR; TCRdb stores in-frame clones only, minus some. This sample yields some 95,000 clones, of which over 75% are seen a single time; around 7.5% belongs to the top ten. This CDR3 is 15 amino acids long. Losses at the gene ends were 0 bases for V and 8 bases for J; bases not matched to a gene: 4. Germline CDR1 SGHRS, CDR2 YFSETQ. The receptor's source is a man aged 45-60 years in good health and CMV-seropositive. The sequenced sample was PBMCs. The rearrangement uses TRBV5-1 and TRBJ2-1, with 11 bases identical to TRBD1. The CDR3 bases are TGCGCCAGCAGCTTGGGCGGGACAGGGGGTGATGAGCAGTTCTTC. Protein sequence: CASSLGGTGGDEQFF.